The 30 T cell receptor beta chains in this list originate from one sample, sequenced in a study of cytomegalovirus exposure and HLA in healthy donors. Assay used: immunoSEQ multiplex PCR; TCRdb lists only in-frame clones, some missing. The sample includes some 170,000 clones, roughly 86% of them seen just once. Sequencing input: PBMCs. The receptor set was obtained from a man in his late teens or twenties in good health and CMV-seropositive.

The chain is built from TRBV7-9 and TRBJ2-3, with D perhaps matching TRBD1 (6 bases). V shed 7 bases and J shed 3 bases, with 20 bases lying between them. This CDR3 contains 16 residues. Per the germline V gene, CDR1 is SEHNR and CDR2 is FQNEAQ (reference sequence). The chain's CDR3 is CASTPLQGGWTDTQYF. DNA for the CDR3: TGTGCCAGCACCCCTTTACAGGGTGGTTGGACAGATACGCAGTATTTT. Full variable domain (rest looked up from reference TRBV7-9 and TRBJ2-3): DTGVSQNPRHKITKRGQNVTFRCDPISEHNRLYWYRQTLGQGPEFLTYFQNEAQLEKSRLLSDRFSAERPKGSFSTLEIQRTEQGDSAMYLCASTPLQGGWTDTQYFGPGTRLTVL.

This chain links TRBV7-2 with TRBJ2-7; TRBD2 agrees at 15 bases. Trimming at V came to 5 bases and at J to 5 bases, leaving 4 bases not matched to a gene. Germline V gene data show CDR1 as SGHTA and CDR2 as FQGNSA. This CDR3 contains 15 residues. The CDR3 here is CASSPGTSGRNEQYF. CDR3 bases: TGTGCCAGCAGCCCCGGGACTAGCGGGAGGAACGAGCAGTACTTC.

The CDR3 region is CASSLTGLAGGMGRETQYF. As DNA, the CDR3 is TGTGCCAGCAGCCTTACCGGACTAGCGGGAGGGATGGGCAGAGAGACCCAGTACTTC. The chain uses TRBV11-2 and TRBJ2-5; 15 bases are a match to TRBD2. Germline loops: CDR1 SGHAT, CDR2 FQNNGV. The CDR3 is 19 amino acids. The V and J ends lost 5 bases and 4 bases, in that order; junction bases with no gene match: 14.

The chain is built from TRBV5-6 and TRBJ1-1, with 10 bases lining up with TRBD1. Losses at the gene ends were 4 bases for V and 5 bases for J; bases not matched to a gene: 2. CDR1 is SGHDT, CDR2 YYEEEE, per germline. This CDR3 has 13 residues. The CDR3 nucleotides are TGTGCCAGCAGCACGGGACAGGGGACTGAAGCTTTCTTT. Protein sequence: CASSTGQGTEAFF.

The rearrangement joins TRBV2 to TRBJ2-7; the match to TRBD1 covers 9 bases. Trimming at V came to 6 bases and at J to 2 bases, leaving 5 bases not matched to a gene. Germline CDR1 reads SNHLY; CDR2 reads FYNNEI. The CDR3 has 14 amino acids. The CDR3 loop reads CASSMGQGPYEQYF. CDR3 in DNA: TGTGCCAGCAGCATGGGACAGGGACCCTACGAGCAGTACTTC.

The J gene is TRBJ2-7, the V gene TRBV6-6; TRBD2 aligns across 10 bases. This CDR3 is 13 amino acids long. The V gene's germline CDR1 is MNHNY and CDR2 SVGAGI (reference sequence). V was clipped by 7 bases and J by 4 bases; unmatched bases: 4. Here the CDR3 reads CASTSGRVYEQYF. The CDR3 nucleotides are TGTGCCAGCACTAGCGGGAGAGTTTACGAGCAGTACTTC.

The CDR3 DNA is TGCGCCAGCAGCCAAGCAGGAGCGGGAGTTTCGGAGACCCAGTACTTC. Translation: CASSQAGAGVSETQYF. The genes are TRBV4-1 and TRBJ2-5; 8 bases line up with TRBD2. This CDR3 is built from 16 residues. Germline CDR1 is MGHRA and CDR2 is YSYEKL. V was pared by 1 base and J by 5 bases, with 9 bases of the junction left unmatched.

The chain uses TRBV29-1 and TRBJ2-1; the D is unclear. With 4 bases removed from V and 1 base from J, the gap between germline ends came to 11 bases. The germline V gene encodes CDR1 SQVTM and CDR2 ANQGSEA. The CDR3 spans 14 residues. The CDR3 region has the DNA TGCAGCGTTGGGAAGCGCTCTTCCTACAATGAGCAGTTCTTC. It is translated as CSVGKRSSYNEQFF.

The rearrangement uses TRBV19 and TRBJ1-1; perhaps TRBD1 as D (6 bases). Trimming pared 3 bases from V and 8 bases from J, leaving 13 bases between. Germline loops: CDR1 LNHDA, CDR2 SQIVND (reference sequence). This CDR3 has 13 amino acids. The CDR3 DNA is TGTGCCAGTAGTATTGTGGGGGCCTCCGAAGCTTTCTTT. This gives the protein CASSIVGASEAFF.

The chain recombines TRBV7-2 with TRBJ2-5, with TRBD1 identical over 8 bases. CDR3 length: 17 amino acids. Germline CDR1 is SGHTA and CDR2 is FQGNSA. Trimming removed 2 bases from V and 2 bases from J; junction bases left unmatched: 10. In DNA form, the CDR3 reads TGTGCCAGCAGCTTATGGGGGCAGGGGGCCAGTCAAGAGACCCAGTACTTC. It yields the protein CASSLWGQGASQETQYF.

The rearrangement joins TRBV29-1 to TRBJ2-7, with TRBD2 matching over 11 bases. Germline-derived CDR1 and CDR2 are SQVTM and ANQGSEA. The length of the CDR3 is 13 residues. V lost 5 bases to trimming and J lost 2 bases; unmatched junction nucleotides: 2. The DNA of the CDR3 is TGCAGCGTTCGACTAGCGGGGACCTACGAGCAGTACTTC. Amino acid sequence: CSVRLAGTYEQYF.

This clone occurred many times. The V and J genes are TRBV9 and TRBJ2-1; tentatively, D is TRBD1 (6 bases). The CDR3 covers 14 residues. The V gene lost 0 bases and the J gene lost 9 bases, with 13 bases spanning the gap. Germline V lookup: CDR1 SGDLS, CDR2 YYNGEE. Here the CDR3 DNA reads TGTGCCAGCAGCGTAGCAGGGGATGGACTTGAGCAGTTCTTC. Residues: CASSVAGDGLEQFF. Complete variable domain (other parts from reference TRBV9 and TRBJ2-1): DSGVTQTPKHLITATGQRVTLRCSPRSGDLSVYWYQQSLDQGLQFLIQYYNGEERAKGNILERFSAQQFPDLHSELNLSSLELGDSALYFCASSVAGDGLEQFFGPGTRLTVL.

The J gene is TRBJ2-7, the V gene TRBV7-3; 10 bases are shared with TRBD1. This CDR3 is built from 14 residues. Looked up from germline, CDR1 is SGHTA and CDR2 is FQGTGA. The V segment lost 3 bases and the J segment 3 bases; nucleotides outside the gene matches: 2. Here the CDR3 DNA reads TGTGCCAGCAGCTTCGGACAGGGGGACTACGAGCAGTACTTC. Translated: CASSFGQGDYEQYF.

The rearrangement joins TRBV6-1 to TRBJ2-7; D is uncertain. Trimming took 5 bases from V and 4 from J, leaving 6 bases between them. This CDR3 contains 11 residues. CDR1 is MNHNS and CDR2 is SASEGT in the germline V gene. The chain's CDR3 is CASSNLYEQYF. The CDR3 DNA is TGTGCCAGCAGTAACTTGTACGAGCAGTACTTC.

The chain is built from TRBV18 and TRBJ1-2; possibly TRBD1 for D (5 bases). The CDR3 is 13 residues long. The V gene lost 5 bases and the J gene lost 3 bases, with 10 bases spanning the gap. Germline CDR1 is KGHSH and CDR2 is LQKENI. The CDR3 reads CASSTGDYYGYTF. DNA of the CDR3: TGTGCCAGCTCAACGGGGGACTACTATGGCTACACCTTC.

CDR3 in amino acids: CAWSALAGKNTQYF. The DNA for the CDR3 is TGTGCCTGGAGTGCTCTAGCGGGAAAGAATACGCAGTATTTT. V usage is TRBV30 and J usage is TRBJ2-3; 9 bases match TRBD2. Germline trimming cut 1 base from V and 7 bases from J; bases unmatched to any gene: 6. CDR1 and CDR2 (germline): GTSNPN, SVGIG (reference sequence). This CDR3 has 14 residues.

This rearrangement joins TRBV19 to TRBJ2-1; possibly TRBD1 for D (6 bases). The CDR3 length is 16 residues. Germline-derived CDR1 and CDR2 are LNHDA and SQIVND (reference sequence). Deletions cut 4 bases from V and 5 bases from J, with 18 bases between. This CDR3 reads CASSTGLGWGHNEQFF. The CDR3 DNA follows: TGTGCCAGTAGTACCGGGCTAGGCTGGGGGCACAATGAGCAGTTCTTC.

This clone came up once. The chain uses TRBV19 and TRBJ2-6; D may be TRBD1 (6 bases). The CDR3 contains 15 residues. CDR1 LNHDA and CDR2 SQIVND come from the germline V gene (reference sequence). Trimming cost V 7 bases and J 6 bases, with 16 bases left between them. As DNA, the CDR3 is TGTGCCAGTAATTGGGGGCCTCACGCGGCCAACGTCCTGACTTTC. The encoded protein is CASNWGPHAANVLTF. The variable domain in full, completed from reference TRBV19 and TRBJ2-6, reads DGGITQSPKYLFRKEGQNVTLSCEQNLNHDAMYWYRQDPGQGLRLIYYSQIVNDFQKGDIAEGYSVSREKKESFPLTVTSAQKNPTAFYLCASNWGPHAANVLTFGAGSRLTVL.

This sequence joins TRBV5-4 and TRBJ2-5, with 13 bases identical to TRBD2. The germline V gene encodes CDR1 SGHNT and CDR2 YYREEE (reference sequence). CDR3 size: 18 residues. J was trimmed by 3 bases and V by 1 base; bases with no gene match: 9. CDR3 residues: CASSLRLAGGNPKETQYF. The CDR3, as DNA: TGTGCCAGCAGCTTGAGACTAGCGGGAGGAAACCCAAAAGAGACCCAGTACTTC.

The chain joins TRBV5-1 to TRBJ2-2; TRBD1 aligns across 9 bases. This CDR3 has 14 amino acids. The germline V gene has CDR1 SGHRS and CDR2 YFSETQ. The junction had 0 bases not matched to a gene; V was cut back by 3 bases and J by 3 bases. The CDR3, as DNA: TGCGCCAGCAGCTGGGACAGGGACACCGGGGAGCTGTTTTTT. Its translation: CASSWDRDTGELFF.

The chain has TRBV5-4 and TRBJ2-2; 12 nucleotides align to TRBD2. Germline lookup yields CDR1 SGHNT and CDR2 YYREEE (reference sequence). This CDR3 spans 17 amino acids. Unmatched junction bases numbered 12, after V lost 4 bases and J lost 8 bases. As DNA, the CDR3 is TGTGCCAGCAGCCCAACCGCTAGCGGGAGGGCAAAAGGGGAGCTGTTTTTT. This gives the protein CASSPTASGRAKGELFF. Drawing the rest from reference TRBV5-4 and TRBJ2-2, the complete variable domain is ETGVTQSPTHLIKTRGQQVTLRCSSQSGHNTVSWYQQALGQGPQFIFQYYREEENGRGNFPPRFSGLQFPNYSSELNVNALELDDSALYLCASSPTASGRAKGELFFGEGSRLTVL.

The rearrangement links TRBV18 to TRBJ2-3; D might be TRBD1 (6 bases). CDR3 size: 15 residues. CDR1 is KGHSH, CDR2 LQKENI, per germline. V gave up 6 bases and J gave up 4 bases, with 17 bases separating them. CDR3 sequence: CASSQYTGTADTQYF. CDR3 sequence (DNA): TGTGCCAGCTCCCAATACACAGGGACGGCAGATACGCAGTATTTT.

In this sample, this clone turned up once. The CDR3 loop reads CASSYPEARDTQYF. As DNA, the CDR3 is TGTGCCAGCAGCTACCCTGAGGCTAGGGATACGCAGTATTTT. The rearrangement links TRBV7-9 to TRBJ2-3; unclear D gene. Trimming shortened V by 4 bases and J by 6 bases, and 14 bases separated the two germline ends. There are 14 residues in the CDR3. In germline, CDR1 is SEHNR, CDR2 FQNEAQ (reference sequence). The variable domain in full, with the rest retrieved from reference TRBV7-9 and TRBJ2-3, is DTGVSQNPRHKITKRGQNVTFRCDPISEHNRLYWYRQTLGQGPEFLTYFQNEAQLEKSRLLSDRFSAERPKGSFSTLEIQRTEQGDSAMYLCASSYPEARDTQYFGPGTRLTVL.

The chain links TRBV6-1 to TRBJ2-2, with 8 bases identical to TRBD1. The V segment lost 3 bases and the J segment 0 bases; nucleotides outside the gene matches: 3. Germline V gene lookup returns CDR1 MNHNS and CDR2 SASEGT. The CDR3 length is 16 residues. The CDR3 sequence: CASSEMGQANTGELFF. DNA for the CDR3: TGTGCCAGCAGTGAGATGGGACAGGCGAACACCGGGGAGCTGTTTTTT.

This chain joins TRBV28 and TRBJ1-2; TRBD1 matches 8 bases. V lost 7 bases and J lost 5; bases outside the gene matches: 12. Germline-derived CDR1 and CDR2 are MDHEN and SYDVKM. The CDR3 spans 15 residues. The CDR3, as DNA: TGTGCCAGCACCGGACAGGGCTCAGGACTATATGGCTACACCTTC. Translated: CASTGQGSGLYGYTF.

The CDR3 protein is CASSVEVDTQYF. The DNA of the CDR3 is TGTGCCAGCAGTGTCGAGGTAGATACGCAGTATTTT. The rearrangement uses TRBV2 and TRBJ2-3; D not certain. This CDR3 comprises 12 residues. Germline lookup yields CDR1 SNHLY and CDR2 FYNNEI. Trimming cost V 4 bases and J 5 bases, with 7 bases left between them.

This sequence joins TRBV29-1 and TRBJ2-3, with TRBD1 matching 7 bases. Per germline, CDR1 SQVTM and CDR2 ANQGSEA. V trimming: 8 bases; J trimming: 1 base; junction bases outside the gene matches: 9. The CDR3 length is 14 residues. The CDR3 loop is CSMHRGYGTDTQYF. DNA of the CDR3: TGCAGCATGCACAGGGGTTATGGCACAGATACGCAGTATTTT.

The gene calls are TRBV10-1 and TRBJ1-2; 9 nucleotides align to TRBD1. Germline-derived CDR1 and CDR2 are WNHNN and SYGVQD (reference sequence). The CDR3 totals 20 residues. The V and J ends lost 0 bases and 4 bases, in that order; junction bases with no gene match: 18. CDR3 in DNA: TGCGCCAGCAGTGAGTCGAGGAATGGACAGGGGTTTATTCATGGCTATGGCTACACCTTC. This gives the protein CASSESRNGQGFIHGYGYTF.

The chain has TRBV5-6 and TRBJ1-2; 9 bases are a match to TRBD1. From germline, CDR1 is SGHDT and CDR2 YYEEEE. The CDR3 runs 14 residues. V lost 4 bases, J lost 4 bases, and 5 bases stayed unmatched. The CDR3 DNA is TGTGCCAGCAGCCCGGGACAGGGACCCTATGGCTACACCTTC. Translated, it gives CASSPGQGPYGYTF.

This chain joins TRBV5-1 and TRBJ2-5, with 10 bases aligning to TRBD1. Trimming cost V 4 bases and J 5 bases; bases outside gene matches: 8. From germline, CDR1 is SGHRS and CDR2 YFSETQ. The CDR3 totals 15 residues. Here the CDR3 reads CASSPPDRGPETQYF. The CDR3 nucleotides are TGCGCCAGCAGCCCACCAGACAGGGGGCCTGAGACCCAGTACTTC.